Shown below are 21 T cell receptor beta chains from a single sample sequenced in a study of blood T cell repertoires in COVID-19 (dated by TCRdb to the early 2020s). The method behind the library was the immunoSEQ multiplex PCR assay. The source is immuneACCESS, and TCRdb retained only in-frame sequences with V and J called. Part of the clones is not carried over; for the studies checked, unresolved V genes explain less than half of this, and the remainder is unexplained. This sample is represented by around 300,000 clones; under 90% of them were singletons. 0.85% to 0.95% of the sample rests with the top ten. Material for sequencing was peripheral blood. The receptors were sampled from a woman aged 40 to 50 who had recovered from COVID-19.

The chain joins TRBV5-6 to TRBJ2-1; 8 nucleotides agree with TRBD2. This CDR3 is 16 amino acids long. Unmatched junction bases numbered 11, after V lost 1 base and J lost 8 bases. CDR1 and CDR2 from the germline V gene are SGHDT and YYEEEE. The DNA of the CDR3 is TGTGCCAGCAGCTTGAGACTAAGCGGGAGTGGGGATGAGCAGTTCTTC. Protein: CASSLRLSGSGDEQFF.

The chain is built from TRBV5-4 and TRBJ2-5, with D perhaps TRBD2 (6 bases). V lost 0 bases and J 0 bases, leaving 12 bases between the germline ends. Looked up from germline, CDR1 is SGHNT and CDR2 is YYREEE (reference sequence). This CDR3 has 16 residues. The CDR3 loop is CASSLGSGVYQETQYF. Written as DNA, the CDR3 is TGTGCCAGCAGCTTGGGGTCGGGAGTGTACCAAGAGACCCAGTACTTC.

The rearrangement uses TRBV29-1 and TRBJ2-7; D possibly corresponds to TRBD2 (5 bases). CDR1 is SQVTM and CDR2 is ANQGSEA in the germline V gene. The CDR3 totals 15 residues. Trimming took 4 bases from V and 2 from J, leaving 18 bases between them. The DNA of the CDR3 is TGCAGCGTTGGGGGTCGAGGGCAGTCAGCCTACGAGCAGTACTTC. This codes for CSVGGRGQSAYEQYF.

CDR3 sequence (DNA): TGTGCCAGCAGCCAAGCCAGGGGGTTTTCACCCCTCCACTTT. This codes for CASSQARGFSPLHF. This rearrangement joins TRBV14 to TRBJ1-6; 7 bases map to TRBD1. CDR1 is SGHDN, CDR2 FVKESK, per germline. V lost 1 base and J lost 9; bases outside the gene matches: 3. The CDR3 length is 14 residues.

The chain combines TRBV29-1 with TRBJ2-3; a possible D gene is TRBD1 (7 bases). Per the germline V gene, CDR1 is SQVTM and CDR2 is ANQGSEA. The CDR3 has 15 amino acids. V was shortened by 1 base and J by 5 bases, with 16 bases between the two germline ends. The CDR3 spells CSVEGWRGLIDTQYF. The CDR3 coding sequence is TGCAGCGTTGAAGGGTGGAGGGGGCTGATAGATACGCAGTATTTT.

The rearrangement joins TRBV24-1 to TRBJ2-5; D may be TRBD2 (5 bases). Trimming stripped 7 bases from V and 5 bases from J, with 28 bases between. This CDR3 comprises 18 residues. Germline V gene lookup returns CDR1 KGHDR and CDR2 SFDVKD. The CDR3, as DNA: TGTGCCACCAGATCCTCTATGAGGGAGAAAAGGATAGAGGAGACCCAGTACTTC. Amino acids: CATRSSMREKRIEETQYF.

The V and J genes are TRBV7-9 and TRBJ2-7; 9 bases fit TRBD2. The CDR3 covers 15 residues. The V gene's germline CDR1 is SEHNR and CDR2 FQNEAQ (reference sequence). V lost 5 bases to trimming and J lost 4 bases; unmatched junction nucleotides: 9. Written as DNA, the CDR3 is TGTGCCAGCAGCCTCGTGGCGGGAGGGTTGTACGAGCAGTACTTC. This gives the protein CASSLVAGGLYEQYF.

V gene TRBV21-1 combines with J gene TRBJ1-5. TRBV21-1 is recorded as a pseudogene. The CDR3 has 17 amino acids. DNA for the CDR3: TGTGCCAGCAGCAGTGATGCTTTTCAGGAGGGCAATCAGCCCCAGCATTTT. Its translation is CASSSDAFQEGNQPQHF.

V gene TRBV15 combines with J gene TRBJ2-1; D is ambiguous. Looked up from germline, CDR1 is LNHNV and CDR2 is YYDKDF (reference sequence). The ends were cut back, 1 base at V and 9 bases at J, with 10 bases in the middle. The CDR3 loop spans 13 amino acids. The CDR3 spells CATSRGTQPEQFF. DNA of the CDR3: TGTGCCACCAGCAGAGGTACACAGCCTGAGCAGTTCTTC.

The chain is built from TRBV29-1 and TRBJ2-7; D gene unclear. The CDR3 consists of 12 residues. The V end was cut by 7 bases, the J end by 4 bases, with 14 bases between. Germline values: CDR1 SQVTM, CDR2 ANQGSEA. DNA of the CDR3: TGCAGCGCTGCCCTTAACATGTACGAGCAGTACTTC. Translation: CSAALNMYEQYF.

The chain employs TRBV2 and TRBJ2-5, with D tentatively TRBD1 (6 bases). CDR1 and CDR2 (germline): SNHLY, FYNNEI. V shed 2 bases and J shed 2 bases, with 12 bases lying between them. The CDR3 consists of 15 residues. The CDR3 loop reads CASSEYRAVQETQYF. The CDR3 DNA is TGTGCCAGCAGTGAATACAGGGCTGTACAAGAGACCCAGTACTTC.

In DNA, the CDR3 is TGTGCCAGCAGCGGAGGGGCGGGGGAAGCGGAGACCCAGTACTTC. Translation: CASSGGAGEAETQYF. The J gene is TRBJ2-5, the V gene TRBV9; 7 bases map to TRBD2. The ends lost 3 bases at V and 5 bases at J; junction bases unmatched: 10. CDR3 size: 15 residues. From germline, CDR1 is SGDLS and CDR2 YYNGEE.

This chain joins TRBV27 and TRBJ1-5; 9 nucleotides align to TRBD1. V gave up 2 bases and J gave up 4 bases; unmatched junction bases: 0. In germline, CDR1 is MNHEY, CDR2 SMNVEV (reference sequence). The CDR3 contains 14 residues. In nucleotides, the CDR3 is TGTGCCAGCAGTTTAGGGACAGGGAATCAGCCCCAGCATTTT. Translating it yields CASSLGTGNQPQHF.

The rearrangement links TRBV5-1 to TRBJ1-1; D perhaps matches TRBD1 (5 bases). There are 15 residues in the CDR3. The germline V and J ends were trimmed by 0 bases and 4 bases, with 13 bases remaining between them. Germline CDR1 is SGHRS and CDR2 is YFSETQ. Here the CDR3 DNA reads TGCGCCAGCAGCTTGGTTGGGGCCCTAGGCACTGAAGCTTTCTTT. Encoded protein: CASSLVGALGTEAFF.

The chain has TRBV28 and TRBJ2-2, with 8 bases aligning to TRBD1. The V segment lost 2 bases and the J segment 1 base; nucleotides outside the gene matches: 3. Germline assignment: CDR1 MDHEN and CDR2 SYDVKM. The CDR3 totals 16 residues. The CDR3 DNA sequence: TGTGCCAGCAGTTTACAGGGGGCCCAGAACACCGGGGAGCTGTTTTTT. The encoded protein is CASSLQGAQNTGELFF.

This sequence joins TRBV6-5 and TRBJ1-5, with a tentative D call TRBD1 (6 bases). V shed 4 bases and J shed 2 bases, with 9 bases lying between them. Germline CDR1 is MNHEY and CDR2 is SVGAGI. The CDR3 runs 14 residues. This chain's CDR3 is CASSSQGGNQPQHF. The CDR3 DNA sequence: TGTGCCAGCAGTTCACAGGGAGGCAATCAGCCCCAGCATTTT.

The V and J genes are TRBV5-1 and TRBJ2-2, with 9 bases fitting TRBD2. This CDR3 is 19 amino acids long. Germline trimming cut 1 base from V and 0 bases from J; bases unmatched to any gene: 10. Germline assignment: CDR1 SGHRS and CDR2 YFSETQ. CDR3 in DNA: TGCGCCAGCAGCTTGAAATGGCTAGCGGGACGCACGAACACCGGGGAGCTGTTTTTT. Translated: CASSLKWLAGRTNTGELFF.

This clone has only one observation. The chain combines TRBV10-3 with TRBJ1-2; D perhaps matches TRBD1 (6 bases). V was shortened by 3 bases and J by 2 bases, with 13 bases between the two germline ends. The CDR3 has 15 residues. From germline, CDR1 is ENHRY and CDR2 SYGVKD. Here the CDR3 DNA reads TGTGCCATCAGTGATAGGGGGGGCAGGAACTATGGCTACACCTTC. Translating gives CAISDRGGRNYGYTF.

The CDR3 loop is CSVSGASGGNALFNEQFF. In nucleotides, the CDR3 is TGCAGCGTCTCTGGGGCTAGCGGGGGTAACGCACTCTTCAATGAGCAGTTCTTC. The J gene is TRBJ2-1, the V gene TRBV29-1; 10 bases match TRBD2. Germline values: CDR1 SQVTM, CDR2 ANQGSEA. This CDR3 contains 18 residues. Trimming at V came to 6 bases and at J to 6 bases, leaving 20 bases not matched to a gene.

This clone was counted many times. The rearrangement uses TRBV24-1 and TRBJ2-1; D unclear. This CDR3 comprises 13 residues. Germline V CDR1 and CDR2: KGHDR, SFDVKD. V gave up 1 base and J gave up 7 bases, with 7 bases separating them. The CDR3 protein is CATSDFAANEQFF. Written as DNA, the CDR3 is TGTGCCACCAGTGATTTCGCGGCAAATGAGCAGTTCTTC.

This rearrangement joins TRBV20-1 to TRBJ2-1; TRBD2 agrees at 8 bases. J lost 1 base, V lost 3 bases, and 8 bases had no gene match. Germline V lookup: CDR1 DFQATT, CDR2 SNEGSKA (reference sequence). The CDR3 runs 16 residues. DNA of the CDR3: TGCAGTGCTAGTACCCCCAGCGGGAGTTCCTACAATGAGCAGTTCTTC. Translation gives CSASTPSGSSYNEQFF.